This TCR beta chain was profiled in a study of cytomegalovirus exposure and HLA in healthy donors. The primer mix had 60 Vbeta and 13 Jbeta primers. Repertoires were generated with immunoSEQ multiplex PCR, while TCRdb's copy carries only in-frame clones and drops some. Here the sample spans under 100,000 clones, more than 75% being singletons. This CDR3 comprises 14 residues. The V gene's germline CDR1 is MGHRA and CDR2 YSYEKL. V gave up 1 base and J gave up 4 bases, with 10 bases separating them. Sequencing was performed on PBMCs. The rearrangement uses TRBV4-1 and TRBJ1-1; D might be TRBD1 (5 bases). The clonotype originates from a human donor in good health. The CDR3 is CASSQVGGVTEAFF. DNA of the CDR3: TGCGCCAGCAGCCAAGTCGGGGGGGTCACTGAAGCTTTCTTT.